The text below deals with one T cell receptor beta chain. CDR3 size: 15 residues. Germline V gene sequence: CDR1 MNHNS, CDR2 SASEGT. After removal of 1 base from V and 4 bases from J, the junction contained 5 bases not matched to a gene. The sample originates from a study of blood T cells in healthy people across ages. Combining a sample-barcoded 5' primer with a J-beta primer mix, a second PCR ran for roughly 6 to 12 cycles. Template switching added a 12-random-nucleotide identifier to every cDNA molecule. MiXCR was run by TCRdb on the 5' RACE reads, yielding one entry per CDR3 protein. The sample shows 1.6 million or so distinct CDR3 sequences, 34% of them seen only once.

The sequence came from a woman younger than 45 in good health. The chain links TRBV6-1 to TRBJ2-3; 7 bases match TRBD2. The sequenced material came from blood. The CDR3 protein is CASSEGGRGSDTQYF. In DNA form, the CDR3 reads TGTGCCAGCAGTGAAGGTGGGCGGGGGTCAGATACGCAGTATTTT.